Sequencing of this TCR beta chain was carried out in a study of identical twins. Each CDR3 protein gets one entry after TCRdb re-called the 5' RACE reads with MiXCR. The profile shows under 250,000 distinct CDR3 sequences, around 9.6% of them singletons. Findings and caveats of the study: Interpretation of the results relied on cross-sectional statistical analysis and not on following the same donors.

On this clonotype itself: The antigen is not known. Being one base from a much bigger clone, this may be a read error.

CDR3 length equals 15 residues. Looked up from germline, CDR1 is SEHNR and CDR2 is FQNEAQ (reference sequence). This chain links TRBV7-9 with TRBJ2-3; tentative D call: TRBD1 (5 bases). What was sequenced was memory (CD45RO+) T cells sorted from blood. The sequence was collected from a woman younger than 30 in good health. The CDR3 nucleotides read TGTACCAGCAGCCCAAGGGGAAGCACCACAGATACGCAGTATTTT. It codes for CTSSPRGSTTDTQYF.